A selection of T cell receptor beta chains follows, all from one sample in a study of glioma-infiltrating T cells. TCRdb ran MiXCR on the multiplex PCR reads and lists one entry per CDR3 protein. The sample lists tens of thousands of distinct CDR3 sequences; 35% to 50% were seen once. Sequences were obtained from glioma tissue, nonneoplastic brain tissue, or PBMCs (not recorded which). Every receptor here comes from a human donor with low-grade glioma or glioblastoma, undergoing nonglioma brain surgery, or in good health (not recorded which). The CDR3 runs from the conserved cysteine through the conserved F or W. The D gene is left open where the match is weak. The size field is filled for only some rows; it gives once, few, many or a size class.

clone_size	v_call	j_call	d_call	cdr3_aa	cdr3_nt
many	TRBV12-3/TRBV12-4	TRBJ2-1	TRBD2	CASSPGGGRAHEQFF	TGTGCCAGCAGTCCCGGGGGCGGGAGGGCCCATGAGCAGTTCTTC
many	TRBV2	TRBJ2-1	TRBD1	CASSYRDRVSNEQFF	TGTGCCAGCAGTTACCGGGACAGGGTGAGCAATGAGCAGTTCTTC
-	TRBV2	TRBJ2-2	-	CASSAGAWTGELFF	TGTGCCAGCAGTGCAGGGGCGTGGACCGGGGAGCTGTTTTTT
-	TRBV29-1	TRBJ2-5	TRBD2	CSVDRAGGRETQYF	TGCAGCGTTGATCGAGCGGGGGGCCGAGAGACCCAGTACTTC
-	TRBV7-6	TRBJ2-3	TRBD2	CASSDGTMGTHYF	TGTGCCAGCAGCGACGGGACTATGGGTACACATTATTTT
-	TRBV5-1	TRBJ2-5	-	CASSGALGGTQYF	TGCGCCAGCAGCGGGGCACTCGGTGGGACCCAGTACTTC
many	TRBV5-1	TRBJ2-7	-	CASSLDSYDYEQYF	TGCGCCAGCAGCTTGGACTCGTACGACTACGAGCAGTACTTC
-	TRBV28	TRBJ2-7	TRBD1	CASSFRQGHEQYF	TGTGCCAGCAGTTTCCGACAGGGCCACGAGCAGTACTTC
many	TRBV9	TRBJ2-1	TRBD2	CASSPRLAGGRNEQFF	TGTGCCAGCAGCCCCCGACTAGCGGGAGGGAGGAATGAGCAGTTCTTC
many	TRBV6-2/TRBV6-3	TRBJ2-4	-	CASVAELAKNIQYF	TGTGCCAGCGTGGCAGAGCTAGCCAAAAACATTCAGTACTTC
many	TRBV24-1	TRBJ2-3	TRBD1	CATSDTGAGTATYTQYF	TGTGCCACCAGTGACACCGGAGCCGGGACAGCTACGTATACGCAGTATTTT
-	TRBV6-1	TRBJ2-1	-	CASSAPSVNEQFF	TGTGCCAGTTCCGCCCCCTCAGTTAATGAGCAGTTCTTC
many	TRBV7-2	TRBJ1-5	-	CASSLIPTSFPRGQPQHF	TGTGCCAGCAGCTTAATCCCCACCTCCTTTCCTCGGGGTCAGCCCCAGCATTTT
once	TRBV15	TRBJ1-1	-	CATSRGAGYTEAFF	TGTGCCACCAGCAGAGGAGCGGGGTACACTGAAGCTTTCTTT
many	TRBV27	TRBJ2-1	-	CASSLEWKIYNEQFF	TGTGCCAGCAGTTTAGAGTGGAAAATATACAATGAGCAGTTCTTC
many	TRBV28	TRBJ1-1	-	CASSSNGRTEAFF	TGTGCCAGCAGTAGCAACGGGCGCACTGAAGCTTTCTTT